These 21 T cell receptor beta chains originate from one sample sequenced in a study of blood T cell repertoires in COVID-19. Produced via immunoSEQ multiplex PCR; TCRdb's table is partial and in-frame only. Among under 250,000 clones listed, roughly 81% were seen once. The specimen sequenced was peripheral blood. The source of these receptors is a woman aged 45-65 years with active or convalescent COVID-19.

This chain links TRBV5-1 with TRBJ1-1; tentative D call: TRBD1 (6 bases). There are 15 residues in the CDR3. CDR1 SGHRS and CDR2 YFSETQ come from the germline V gene. V shed 2 bases and J shed 1 base, with 12 bases lying between them. The CDR3 sequence: CASSFLGGQNTEAFF. As DNA, the CDR3 is TGCGCCAGCAGCTTCCTAGGGGGACAGAACACTGAAGCTTTCTTT.

The table lists this clone with a few counts. The rearrangement joins TRBV27 to TRBJ2-1, with D possibly matching TRBD2 (5 bases). The CDR3 has 11 residues. V was cut by 3 bases and J by 14 bases, with 11 bases left in between. Germline values: CDR1 MNHEY, CDR2 SMNVEV (reference sequence). The CDR3, as DNA: TGTGCCAGCAGTTTCCTCGGAGGAGAGTTCTTC. Its translation: CASSFLGGEFF.

The chain links TRBV19 to TRBJ1-4; maybe TRBD1 (6 bases). CDR3 length equals 14 residues. Germline-derived CDR1 and CDR2 are LNHDA and SQIVND (reference sequence). V was trimmed by 9 bases and J by 13 bases, leaving 24 bases between them. As DNA, the CDR3 is TGTGCCAGCCACAGGGCGGATGGGTTGAGAAGACTGTTTTTT. Residues: CASHRADGLRRLFF.

This clone was counted between two and nine times. This chain links TRBV19 with TRBJ1-5; no definite D call. This CDR3 has 12 residues. Looked up from germline, CDR1 is LNHDA and CDR2 is SQIVND (reference sequence). V lost 7 bases and J 2 bases, leaving 6 bases between the germline ends. CDR3 sequence reads: CASKSGNQPQHF. CDR3 DNA: TGTGCCAGTAAGAGCGGCAATCAGCCCCAGCATTTT.

The chain has TRBV28 and TRBJ1-6, with TRBD1 matching over 7 bases. V trimming: 4 bases; J trimming: 7 bases; junction bases outside the gene matches: 4. The CDR3 consists of 14 residues. Germline loops: CDR1 MDHEN, CDR2 SYDVKM. The CDR3 bases are TGTGCCAGCAGTTCCGGGACAGCAAATTCACCCCTCCACTTT. Protein: CASSSGTANSPLHF. Using reference TRBV28 and TRBJ1-6 for the parts outside the CDR3, the full variable domain is DVKVTQSSRYLVKRTGEKVFLECVQDMDHENMFWYRQDPGLGLRLIYFSYDVKMKEKGDIPEGYSVSREKKERFSLILESASTNQTSMYLCASSSGTANSPLHFGNGTRLTVT.

The rearrangement joins TRBV24-1 to TRBJ2-1, with TRBD2 matching 7 bases. J was trimmed by 1 base and V by 5 bases; bases with no gene match: 10. From germline, CDR1 is KGHDR and CDR2 SFDVKD. The CDR3 is 17 residues long. CDR3: CATSGLTGGRSYNEQFF. CDR3 DNA sequence: TGTGCCACCAGTGGGTTGACGGGAGGAAGATCCTACAATGAGCAGTTCTTC.

The chain combines TRBV19 with TRBJ1-2; maybe TRBD1 (5 bases). Deletions cut 10 bases from V and 4 bases from J, with 19 bases between. The CDR3 has 14 residues. Germline values: CDR1 LNHDA, CDR2 SQIVND (reference sequence). The CDR3 nucleotides are TGTGCCACCACAGAAGGAGGGGTCCCCTATGGCTACACCTTC. Translated, it gives CATTEGGVPYGYTF.

The chain is built from TRBV19 and TRBJ1-1; D unclear. The CDR3 totals 15 residues. From germline, CDR1 is LNHDA and CDR2 SQIVND (reference sequence). Trimming took 6 bases from V and 2 from J, leaving 16 bases between them. The chain's CDR3 is CASSPLVSVNTEAFF. The DNA of the CDR3 is TGTGCCAGTAGCCCACTTGTCTCGGTTAACACTGAAGCTTTCTTT.

This clone was recorded many times. The gene calls are TRBV11-3 and TRBJ2-1; maybe TRBD1 (6 bases). From germline, CDR1 is SGHNT and CDR2 YENEEA. Trimming took off 5 bases at V and 7 bases at J, with 12 bases between the two ends. The CDR3 runs 13 residues. The CDR3 coding sequence is TGTGCCAGCAGCCCTCCCCAGGGGAATGAGCAGTTCTTC. As protein: CASSPPQGNEQFF.

The V and J genes are TRBV28 and TRBJ2-4; D unclear. Germline CDR1 MDHEN, CDR2 SYDVKM. V lost 5 bases to trimming and J lost 1 base, with 6 bases between them. The CDR3 is 13 amino acids. The DNA of the CDR3 is TGTGCCAGCAGTCCGCGGGCCAAAAACATTCAGTACTTC. This sequence encodes CASSPRAKNIQYF. Based on the CDR3 plus reference TRBV28 and TRBJ2-4, the full variable domain is DVKVTQSSRYLVKRTGEKVFLECVQDMDHENMFWYRQDPGLGLRLIYFSYDVKMKEKGDIPEGYSVSREKKERFSLILESASTNQTSMYLCASSPRAKNIQYFGAGTRLSVL.

The chain employs TRBV10-2 and TRBJ2-1; the D gene is possibly TRBD1 (6 bases). Trimming removed 6 bases from V and 3 bases from J, with 9 bases in between. Germline loops: CDR1 WSHSY, CDR2 SAAADI. The length of the CDR3 is 13 residues. The CDR3 sequence is CASRLDSYNEQFF. CDR3 DNA: TGCGCCAGCAGACTGGACAGCTACAATGAGCAGTTCTTC.

The chain combines TRBV9 with TRBJ1-2; D is unclear. The germline V gene has CDR1 SGDLS and CDR2 YYNGEE. CDR3 length equals 13 residues. V was cut by 0 bases and J by 8 bases, with 11 bases left in between. The DNA of the CDR3 is TGTGCCAGCAGCGTAGCAGAATCGGAGGGCTACACCTTC. It specifies CASSVAESEGYTF.

This clone was counted between two and nine times. The V and J genes are TRBV7-8 and TRBJ1-1; 7 bases line up with TRBD1. J lost 4 bases, V lost 0 bases, and 8 bases had no gene match. The CDR3 extends over 16 amino acids. Germline V lookup: CDR1 SGHVS, CDR2 FQNEAQ. This CDR3 reads CASSLAATGSATEAFF. DNA for the CDR3: TGTGCCAGCAGCTTAGCTGCGACAGGGTCAGCCACTGAAGCTTTCTTT.

For this clone: Different DNA sequences within this sample yield the same CDR3. This rearrangement joins TRBV27 to TRBJ2-7; D is perhaps TRBD1 (6 bases). Germline CDR1 and CDR2: MNHEY and SMNVEV (reference sequence). V shed 4 bases and J shed 3 bases, with 10 bases lying between them. The CDR3 loop spans 13 amino acids. The CDR3 DNA is TGTGCCAGCAGTTCGGACAGAAGCTACGAGCAGTACTTC. The encoded protein is CASSSDRSYEQYF.

The V call is TRBV7-3, the J call TRBJ2-1; D is possibly TRBD2 (6 bases). The V and J ends lost 4 bases and 10 bases respectively, with 14 bases between them. Germline V gives CDR1 SGHTA, CDR2 FQGTGA. The CDR3 runs 13 residues. The CDR3 DNA follows: TGTGCCAGCAGCTCTGCCGGGGCGGGAGAGCAGTTCTTC. This encodes CASSSAGAGEQFF.

The chain couples TRBV5-1 to TRBJ1-1; TRBD1 matches at 9 bases. The germline V gene encodes CDR1 SGHRS and CDR2 YFSETQ. The CDR3 has 15 amino acids. With 2 bases clipped from V and 4 bases from J, the junction kept 6 bases outside the gene matches. CDR3 loop: CASSLTLTGGTEAFF. The CDR3 nucleotides are TGCGCCAGCAGCTTAACCTTGACAGGGGGCACTGAAGCTTTCTTT.

CDR3 DNA sequence: TGTGCCAGCAGCCCACCTCCTCGATCCCCCGGGACAGGGCATATAGGGGATGGCTACACCTTC. Translating gives CASSPPPRSPGTGHIGDGYTF. The J gene is TRBJ1-2, the V gene TRBV6-6; 9 bases fit TRBD1. V lost 6 bases to trimming and J lost 6 bases; unmatched junction nucleotides: 29. The CDR3 is made up of 21 amino acids. The germline gives CDR1 MNHNY, CDR2 SVGAGI (reference sequence).

The chain joins TRBV5-1 to TRBJ2-2; 9 bases match TRBD1. CDR1 and CDR2 (germline): SGHRS, YFSETQ. The CDR3 runs to 17 residues. V was pared by 4 bases and J by 4 bases, with 11 bases of the junction left unmatched. The CDR3 region is CASSPPGQGMSTGELFF. The CDR3 region has the DNA TGCGCCAGCAGCCCGCCGGGACAGGGAATGAGCACCGGGGAGCTGTTTTTT.

CDR3 loop: CAIPTGGGQPQHF. As DNA, the CDR3 is TGCGCCATCCCAACGGGGGGTGGTCAGCCCCAGCATTTT. V gene TRBV5-1 combines with J gene TRBJ1-5, with a possible D match to TRBD1 (5 bases). Germline assignment: CDR1 SGHRS and CDR2 YFSETQ. This CDR3 region has 13 residues. Trimming removed 9 bases from V and 6 bases from J, with 16 bases in between. Using reference TRBV5-1 and TRBJ1-5 for the parts outside the CDR3, the full variable domain is KAGVTQTPRYLIKTRGQQVTLSCSPISGHRSVSWYQQTPGQGLQFLFEYFSETQRNKGNFPGRFSGRQFSNSRSEMNVSTLELGDSALYLCAIPTGGGQPQHFGDGTRLSIL.

V is TRBV27 and J is TRBJ1-6; TRBD1 matches at 9 bases. The CDR3 covers 17 residues. The J segment lost 7 bases and the V segment lost 7 bases, leaving 14 bases of the junction unmatched. CDR1 is MNHEY and CDR2 is SMNVEV in the germline V gene (reference sequence). The CDR3 sequence is CASTPWRGDRVNSPLHF. CDR3 in DNA: TGTGCCAGCACTCCCTGGAGGGGGGACAGGGTGAATTCACCCCTCCACTTT.

With respect to this clone: Other DNA sequences from this sample encode an identical CDR3 as well. This rearrangement joins TRBV28 to TRBJ2-2; TRBD1 agrees at 8 bases. Germline loops: CDR1 MDHEN, CDR2 SYDVKM. The CDR3 is 14 amino acids. V lost 5 bases and J lost 5; bases outside the gene matches: 4. CDR3 residues: CASSLDRGTGELFF. The CDR3 coding sequence is TGTGCCAGCAGTCTAGACAGGGGTACCGGGGAGCTGTTTTTT.